The rows below give T cell receptor beta chains drawn from one sample of a study. From the 5' RACE reads, TCRdb called clonotypes with MiXCR, one entry per CDR3 protein. Of about 61,000 distinct CDR3 sequences listed, 25% to 30% are singletons. Sequenced material: tumor-infiltrating naive CD4+ T cells sorted from the breast tumor. The receptors stem from a female donor with breast cancer. Each CDR3 is given with its conserved first and last residue. D genes are given only for firm matches. Clone size is shown for a subset of rows, as once, few, many or a class of expanded clone.

J: TRBJ2-5
V: TRBV7-3
D: .
size: .
DNA: TGTGCCAGCAGCCGAGGGGGGCCTCAAGAGACCCAGTACTTC
CDR3: CASSRGGPQETQYF

J: TRBJ2-3
V: TRBV10-3
D: .
size: few
DNA: TGTGCCATCAGTGCTTCACTAGGAGATACGCAGTATTTT
CDR3: CAISASLGDTQYF

J: TRBJ1-6
V: TRBV2
D: .
size: few
DNA: TGTGCCAGCAGTTACAGGGCTGAGAGGTCACCCCTCCACTTT
CDR3: CASSYRAERSPLHF

J: TRBJ2-5
V: TRBV6-1
D: .
size: once
DNA: TGTGCCAGCAGTGATGTCAGGGGGGCCACCCAGTACTTC
CDR3: CASSDVRGATQYF

J: TRBJ2-2
V: TRBV6-5
D: .
size: few
DNA: TGTGCCAGCAGGAGGGACACATCCGGGGAGCTGTTTTTT
CDR3: CASRRDTSGELFF

J: TRBJ2-2
V: TRBV20-1
D: .
size: .
DNA: TGCAGTGCTAGAGTCCCGGGGAACACCGGGGAGCTGTTTTTT
CDR3: CSARVPGNTGELFF

J: TRBJ1-5
V: TRBV10-3
D: TRBD1
size: many
DNA: TGTGCCATCAGTGGACAGGGAAGCAATCAGCCCCAGCATTTT
CDR3: CAISGQGSNQPQHF

J: TRBJ1-2
V: TRBV28
D: .
size: many
DNA: TGTGCCAGCAGCACCCCTGGCTATGGCTACACCTTC
CDR3: CASSTPGYGYTF

J: TRBJ2-2
V: TRBV27
D: TRBD1
size: .
DNA: TGTGCCAGCAGTTTATGGTTTAGCCGGGACAGACTCCCCACGAACACCGGGGAGCTGTCTTTT
CDR3: CASSLWFSRDRLPTNTGELSF

J: TRBJ1-3
V: TRBV27
D: .
size: few
DNA: TGTGCCAGCAGTTTAAGACAGGGAAACACCATATATTTT
CDR3: CASSLRQGNTIYF

J: TRBJ1-6
V: TRBV7-2
D: .
size: .
DNA: TGTGCCAGCAGCTTAGCTGGGGGTGACAATTCACCCCTCCACTTT
CDR3: CASSLAGGDNSPLHF

J: TRBJ2-3
V: TRBV11-3
D: .
size: .
DNA: TGTGCCAGCAGCTTGGGGGTATACACAGATACGCAGTATTTT
CDR3: CASSLGVYTDTQYF

J: TRBJ2-7
V: TRBV6-6
D: .
size: many
DNA: TGTGCCAGCAGTCCCTGGGGGGGGCTAGGCTACGAGCAGTACTTC
CDR3: CASSPWGGLGYEQYF

J: TRBJ1-1
V: TRBV5-1
D: TRBD1
size: .
DNA: TGCGCCAGCAGCGACCGTCACGGGACAGGGAGGAGGACTGAAGCTTTCTTT
CDR3: CASSDRHGTGRRTEAFF

J: TRBJ2-3
V: TRBV14
D: .
size: .
DNA: TGTGCCAGCAGCCATGGGGCGGATACGCAGTATTTT
CDR3: CASSHGADTQYF